This T cell receptor beta chain appears in the sequencing data of a study of T cells in localized non-small cell lung cancer. Study-wide results and limits: Exceeding tumor, uninvolved adjacent lung had the highest T cell clonality. Appearances in adjacent lung were noted for a median 57 of the top 100 tumor clones. Sequencing, confined to only one tumor region, leaves heterogeneity possible. Overall survival was longer when the density of T cells in the blood was higher.

For this clone: Antigen specificity is unknown.

The assay was immunoSEQ multiplex PCR, and TCRdb's table has in-frame clones only and misses some. Of 20,000 to 25,000 clones in the sample, over 65% were seen once. Specimen: PBMCs, collected before any cancer treatment. The sequence was obtained from a woman aged 40-75 years with stage II squamous cell lung carcinoma.

Here the CDR3 DNA reads TGTGCCAGCCGCGACGGCGTCCGGGCCAAAAACATTCAGTACTTC. Residues: CASRDGVRAKNIQYF. The gene calls are TRBV2 and TRBJ2-4; D unresolved. CDR1 and CDR2 (germline): SNHLY, FYNNEI. The CDR3 extends over 15 amino acids. Trimming cost V 8 bases and J 1 base, with 15 bases left between them.